The 30 T cell receptor beta chains below come from one sample, sequenced in a study of blood T cells in healthy people across ages. The use of a sample-barcoded 5' primer and a J-beta primer mix characterized a second PCR of roughly 6 to 11 cycles. TCRdb processed the 5' RACE reads anew with MiXCR; each CDR3 protein has one entry. The data show over 1.5 million distinct CDR3 sequences, less than 50% seen once. Input material: blood. The receptors here all came from a woman aged 40 to 50 in good health.

The chain links TRBV27 to TRBJ2-3; 7 bases align to TRBD1. The CDR3 sequence is 15 residues long. Germline V gene lookup returns CDR1 MNHEY and CDR2 SMNVEV (reference sequence). Losses at the gene ends were 2 bases for V and 1 base for J; bases not matched to a gene: 3. The DNA of the CDR3 is TGTGCCAGCAGTTTAAGGGACAGACGCACAGATACGCAGTATTTT. As protein: CASSLRDRRTDTQYF.

V is TRBV6-5 and J is TRBJ2-1; 9 positions agree with TRBD2. The CDR3 consists of 15 residues. In germline, CDR1 is MNHEY, CDR2 SVGAGI. After removal of 7 bases from V and 2 bases from J, the junction contained 6 bases not matched to a gene. CDR3: CASTPKRGAYNEQFF. Written as DNA, the CDR3 is TGTGCCAGCACCCCAAAGCGGGGGGCCTACAATGAGCAGTTCTTC.

In its sample, this clonotype was seen a few times. The chain joins TRBV20-1 to TRBJ2-6, with D tentatively TRBD2 (5 bases). This CDR3 is 13 amino acids long. Germline lookup yields CDR1 DFQATT and CDR2 SNEGSKA (reference sequence). Trimming removed 4 bases at V and 1 base at J, with 5 bases between. The CDR3 loop is CSAKRSGANVLTF. The DNA for the CDR3 is TGCAGTGCTAAGCGGTCTGGGGCCAACGTCCTGACTTTC.

V usage is TRBV9 and J usage is TRBJ2-5, with D possibly being TRBD1 or TRBD2 (5 bases each). The germline V gene encodes CDR1 SGDLS and CDR2 YYNGEE. Trimming pared 3 bases from V and 3 bases from J, leaving 18 bases between. This CDR3 spans 16 amino acids. The DNA for the CDR3 is TGTGCCAGCAGCGGCCGAGGGACCCCGGGGAAAGAGACCCAGTACTTC. Translation gives CASSGRGTPGKETQYF.

The chain links TRBV4-1 to TRBJ2-5; the match to TRBD2 covers 11 bases. Germline CDR1 and CDR2: MGHRA and YSYEKL. The CDR3 covers 16 residues. V shed 3 bases, J shed 1 base, and the junction held 4 bases outside the gene matches. Here the CDR3 reads CASSHPGTSGQETQYF. As DNA, the CDR3 is TGCGCCAGCAGCCACCCCGGGACTAGCGGCCAAGAGACCCAGTACTTC.

Only a few counts were recorded for this clonotype. The gene calls are TRBV7-3 and TRBJ2-1, with 8 bases identical to TRBD1. CDR1 and CDR2 (germline): SGHTA, FQGTGA. This CDR3 is built from 12 residues. V was clipped by 4 bases and J by 9 bases; unmatched bases: 2. In DNA form, the CDR3 reads TGTGCCAGCAGCTCTACAGGGGGTGAGCAGTTCTTC. Protein: CASSSTGGEQFF.

The rearrangement uses TRBV11-1 and TRBJ2-3, with D possibly being TRBD1 or TRBD2 (5 bases each). Germline CDR1 SGHAT, CDR2 FQDESV (reference sequence). CDR3 length: 16 amino acids. Trimming left V 4 bases short and J 0 bases short, with 14 bases between. CDR3 in DNA: TGTGCCAGCAGCTCAGGGACCGCGTCTAGCACAGATACGCAGTATTTT. It specifies CASSSGTASSTDTQYF.

This clonotype was counted between two and nine times. CDR3 protein: CASRDVRGVQETQYF. Here the CDR3 DNA reads TGTGCCAGCAGAGATGTGCGGGGAGTCCAAGAGACCCAGTACTTC. The V and J genes are TRBV25-1 and TRBJ2-5; D is perhaps TRBD2 (6 bases). This CDR3 region has 15 residues. V lost 6 bases to trimming and J lost 1 base, with 15 bases between them. The germline V gene has CDR1 MGHDK and CDR2 SYGVNS. Drawing the rest from reference TRBV25-1 and TRBJ2-5, the complete variable domain is EADIYQTPRYLVIGTGKKITLECSQTMGHDKMYWYQQDPGMELHLIHYSYGVNSTEKGDLSSESTVSRIRTEHFPLTLESARPSHTSQYLCASRDVRGVQETQYFGPGTRLLVL.

This clonotype occurred many times. This chain connects TRBV6-6 to TRBJ2-1, with D possibly being TRBD1 (6 bases). The V end lost 2 bases, the J end lost 8 bases, and 13 bases lay between the germline ends. Per germline, CDR1 MNHNY and CDR2 SVGAGI (reference sequence). This CDR3 is built from 14 residues. CDR3 sequence: CASSYGSSGDEQFF. The CDR3 nucleotides are TGTGCCAGCAGTTACGGGTCGTCAGGGGATGAGCAGTTCTTC.

This clonotype turned up a few times. The CDR3: CASRGLGTSGGQETQYF. DNA of the CDR3: TGTGCCAGCAGAGGACTTGGGACTAGCGGGGGCCAAGAGACCCAGTACTTC. The genes are TRBV6-1 and TRBJ2-5, with TRBD2 identical over 14 bases. V dropped 6 bases and J dropped 1; count of bases not matched to a gene: 7. This CDR3 is built from 17 residues. Germline lookup yields CDR1 MNHNS and CDR2 SASEGT.

The chain links TRBV4-1 to TRBJ2-3, with no clear D. V lost 6 bases and J 4 bases, leaving 8 bases between the germline ends. This CDR3 spans 12 amino acids. From germline, CDR1 is MGHRA and CDR2 YSYEKL. The CDR3 region has the DNA TGCGCCAGCAGACAAAATGCAGATACGCAGTATTTT. It yields the protein CASRQNADTQYF.

The chain carries TRBV20-1 and TRBJ2-3; D perhaps matches TRBD2 (6 bases). This CDR3 comprises 13 residues. Germline lookup yields CDR1 DFQATT and CDR2 SNEGSKA (reference sequence). V dropped 8 bases and J dropped 0 bases, with 12 bases sitting between them. DNA for the CDR3: TGCAGTCTCTGCGGGGCTAGCACAGATACGCAGTATTTT. It codes for CSLCGASTDTQYF.

This clonotype was detected a few times. The chain is built from TRBV7-9 and TRBJ1-1, with 7 nucleotides matching TRBD1. The CDR3 contains 14 residues. Germline V lookup: CDR1 SEHNR, CDR2 FQNEAQ (reference sequence). V trimming: 4 bases; J trimming: 1 base; junction bases outside the gene matches: 3. The CDR3 is CASSWGQSNTEAFF. As DNA, the CDR3 is TGTGCCAGCAGCTGGGGACAGTCGAACACTGAAGCTTTCTTT.

The rearrangement links TRBV6-2 or TRBV6-3 to TRBJ2-3; TRBD2 agrees at 10 bases. The CDR3 has 18 amino acids. The germline V gene has CDR1 MNHEY and CDR2 SVGEGT. Trimming at V came to 7 bases and at J to 1 base, leaving 14 bases not matched to a gene. The CDR3 DNA reads as TGTGCCAGCATGAGTTGGATTAGCGGGGGGCCACGCACAGATACGCAGTATTTT. Translated, it gives CASMSWISGGPRTDTQYF.

There are a few counts of this clonotype. This CDR3 reads CASSYGFTDTQYF. The CDR3 coding sequence is TGTGCCAGCAGTTATGGGTTCACAGATACGCAGTATTTT. The chain carries TRBV6-5 and TRBJ2-3, with no clear D. This CDR3 is 13 amino acids long. The V end was cut by 3 bases, the J end by 2 bases, with 6 bases between. Germline V lookup: CDR1 MNHEY, CDR2 SVGAGI.

V and J are TRBV20-1 and TRBJ2-5, with D perhaps TRBD2 (5 bases). The end of the DNA is better explained by TRBJ2-7, so the J call may be wrong. The CDR3 runs 13 residues. The germline CDR1 and CDR2 sequences are DFQATT and SNEGSKA (reference sequence). The DNA of the CDR3 is TGCAGTGCGACAAGGCACGGGGATTACGAGCAGTACTTC. Residues: CSATRHGDYEQYF.

This chain uses TRBV20-1 with TRBJ2-7; weak D call: TRBD2 (5 bases). CDR3 length equals 15 residues. With 3 bases removed from V and 0 bases from J, the gap between germline ends came to 15 bases. From germline, CDR1 is DFQATT and CDR2 SNEGSKA (reference sequence). The CDR3 DNA reads TGCAGTGCTAGTTCGTCTGGACTGATCTCCTACGAGCAGTACTTC. This codes for CSASSSGLISYEQYF.

This clonotype was seen a few times. The gene calls are TRBV20-1 and TRBJ2-7, with D perhaps matching TRBD1 (6 bases). CDR3 size: 14 residues. Trimming shortened V by 6 bases and J by 3 bases, and 18 bases separated the two germline ends. Germline V gene sequence: CDR1 DFQATT, CDR2 SNEGSKA (reference sequence). CDR3 loop: CSAPLRDTHYEQYF. The CDR3 nucleotides read TGCAGTGCCCCCCTCCGGGACACTCACTACGAGCAGTACTTC.

This chain links TRBV27 with TRBJ2-7; D is ambiguous. Trimming removed 2 bases from V and 5 bases from J, with 19 bases in between. Germline-derived CDR1 and CDR2 are MNHEY and SMNVEV (reference sequence). The CDR3 has 16 residues. The CDR3 nucleotides read TGTGCCAGCAGTTTAAATTTGGGTTCCGGCGGCCACGAGCAGTACTTC. It specifies CASSLNLGSGGHEQYF.

The rearrangement links TRBV28 to TRBJ2-7, with D maybe TRBD1 (6 bases). Germline CDR1 is MDHEN and CDR2 is SYDVKM. V was pared by 7 bases and J by 0 bases, with 13 bases between. This CDR3 is 14 amino acids long. The chain's CDR3 is CASTNLRGSYEQYF. CDR3 DNA sequence: TGTGCCAGCACCAATCTCAGGGGCTCCTACGAGCAGTACTTC.

Remarks on this clonotype: At one of its ends the junction is not consistent with the germline gene, which may arise from a read error. The chain employs TRBV7-2 and TRBJ2-7; D is perhaps TRBD2 (5 bases). CDR3 size: 14 residues. The germline gives CDR1 SGHTA, CDR2 FQGNSA. CDR3 nucleotide sequence: TGTGCCAGCAGCTCTCGGACTGGGAGCTACAAGCAGTACTTC. The encoded protein is CASSSRTGSYKQYF.

In its sample, this clonotype was seen once. The chain recombines TRBV3-1 with TRBJ2-3; D is possibly TRBD2 (6 bases). V lost 4 bases to trimming and J lost 2 bases, with 13 bases between them. Germline values: CDR1 LGHDT, CDR2 YNNKEL (reference sequence). CDR3 size: 15 residues. CDR3 protein: CASSPSGLTTDTQYF. DNA for the CDR3: TGTGCCAGCAGCCCCTCCGGACTAACCACAGATACGCAGTATTTT.

This clonotype has only a few counts. The gene calls are TRBV24-1 and TRBJ2-1; possibly TRBD1 or TRBD2 for D (5 bases each). The ends were cut back, 5 bases at V and 10 bases at J, with 11 bases in the middle. Germline V CDR1 and CDR2: KGHDR, SFDVKD. The CDR3 runs 12 residues. The CDR3 bases are TGTGCCACCAGTGCTCGGGGCTGGGAGCAGTTCTTC. This sequence encodes CATSARGWEQFF.

The rearrangement uses TRBV7-2 and TRBJ2-1; 9 nucleotides align to TRBD1. This CDR3 region has 15 residues. Unmatched junction bases numbered 8, after V lost 5 bases and J lost 6 bases. Per the germline V gene, CDR1 is SGHTA and CDR2 is FQGNSA. This chain's CDR3 is CASSLLMTGGNEQFF. Here the CDR3 DNA reads TGTGCCAGCAGCCTACTAATGACAGGGGGCAATGAGCAGTTCTTC.

This clonotype was recorded a few times. V and J are TRBV20-1 and TRBJ2-7; 7 nucleotides align to TRBD2. This CDR3 has 14 amino acids. Germline V gene data show CDR1 as DFQATT and CDR2 as SNEGSKA (reference sequence). The V segment lost 6 bases and the J segment 2 bases; nucleotides outside the gene matches: 10. The CDR3 bases are TGCAGTGCCTCACCGGGGCGGGGGACCTACGAGCAGTACTTC. It yields the protein CSASPGRGTYEQYF.

This clonotype was seen only a few times. The J gene is TRBJ2-5, the V gene TRBV20-1; a possible D gene is TRBD1 (6 bases). The CDR3 contains 12 residues. V gave up 6 bases and J gave up 5 bases, with 13 bases separating them. Germline-derived CDR1 and CDR2 are DFQATT and SNEGSKA (reference sequence). The CDR3 nucleotides read TGCAGTGCCTCCCACAGGGAGGAGACCCAGTACTTC. Its translation is CSASHREETQYF.

V is TRBV28 and J is TRBJ2-1, with a possible D match to TRBD1 (5 bases). The CDR3 has 12 amino acids. Germline CDR1 MDHEN, CDR2 SYDVKM. Trimming pared 4 bases from V and 8 bases from J, leaving 9 bases between. The CDR3 DNA reads as TGTGCCAGCAGTTCAGGGTACCATGAGCAGTTCTTC. This gives the protein CASSSGYHEQFF.

The chain links TRBV9 to TRBJ2-3, with D tentatively TRBD1 (5 bases). Looked up from germline, CDR1 is SGDLS and CDR2 is YYNGEE. The CDR3 spans 15 residues. V lost 3 bases to trimming and J lost 2 bases, with 13 bases between them. As DNA, the CDR3 is TGTGCCAGCAGCGAGAGTACAGGCCACACAGATACGCAGTATTTT. As protein: CASSESTGHTDTQYF.

This clonotype came up many times. This chain links TRBV6-5 with TRBJ2-7; 10 bases fit TRBD1. Germline V gives CDR1 MNHEY, CDR2 SVGAGI. Trimming at V came to 6 bases and at J to 4 bases, leaving 6 bases not matched to a gene. The CDR3 length is 14 residues. CDR3 sequence (DNA): TGTGCCAGCAGATCCGGGACAGGGGTTTACGAGCAGTACTTC. It is translated as CASRSGTGVYEQYF.

The rearrangement uses TRBV7-2 and TRBJ2-1; 15 nucleotides align to TRBD2. Germline V gives CDR1 SGHTA, CDR2 FQGNSA. V gave up 3 bases and J gave up 8 bases; unmatched junction bases: 14. This CDR3 spans 19 amino acids. The CDR3 sequence: CASSFSVARTSGGVHEQFF. CDR3 sequence (DNA): TGTGCCAGCAGCTTTAGCGTAGCTAGGACTAGCGGGGGGGTCCATGAGCAGTTCTTC.